This T cell receptor (beta chain) was observed in a study of blood T cell repertoires in COVID-19. The CDR3 length is 13 residues. J lost 11 bases, V lost 5 bases, and 12 bases had no gene match. Germline V lookup: CDR1 SQVTM, CDR2 ANQGSEA. Assay used: immunoSEQ multiplex PCR; TCRdb lists only in-frame clones, some missing. The sample shows about 64,000 clones, over 75% of them seen only once. The V call is TRBV29-1, the J call TRBJ1-1; TRBD1 agrees at 9 bases. The receptor was isolated from a woman aged 55-70 years with COVID-19, enrolled during active disease. Sequenced: peripheral blood. Written as DNA, the CDR3 is TGCAGCGTTCTGACAGGGGGAATTTCATCGGCTTTCTTT. This encodes CSVLTGGISSAFF.